Listed below are T cell receptor beta chains from one sample, sequenced in a study of blood T cells in healthy people across ages. One entry per CDR3 protein, called by TCRdb with MiXCR from the 5' RACE reads. The table includes about 1.5 million distinct CDR3 sequences, about 42% detected once. The specimen was blood. These receptors all stem from a woman under 30 in good health. Each CDR3 is given with its conserved first and last residue. A D gene is named only where the DNA matches it firmly. Part of the rows lack a size; the others show once, few, many or a class for expanded clones.

CDR3,DNA,D,length,size,J,V
CSARSSEKLFF,TGCAGTGCCCGTAGTTCTGAAAAACTGTTTTTT,NA,11,NA,TRBJ1-4,TRBV20-1
CASDSRGEQPQHF,TGTGCCAGCGACTCCCGGGGGGAGCAGCCCCAGCATTTT,NA,13,NA,TRBJ1-5,TRBV6-6
CASSTGSGGTLYNEQYF,TGTGCCAGCAGTACTGGTAGCGGGGGGACCTTGTACAATGAGCAGTACTTC,TRBD2,17,few,TRBJ2-7,TRBV12-3/TRBV12-4
CATTGRAPYNEQFF,TGTGCCACAACGGGCAGGGCGCCCTACAATGAGCAGTTCTTC,NA,14,NA,TRBJ2-1,TRBV11-2
CASSSPGTQTYEQYF,TGTGCCAGCAGTAGCCCCGGGACCCAAACCTACGAGCAGTACTTC,NA,15,many,TRBJ2-7,TRBV12-3/TRBV12-4
CASTSGRDQETQYF,TGTGCCAGCACCTCCGGCAGGGACCAAGAGACCCAGTACTTC,NA,14,few,TRBJ2-5,TRBV6-6
CASSLTDRFTEAFF,TGTGCCAGCAGTCTAACCGACAGATTCACTGAAGCTTTCTTT,NA,14,NA,TRBJ1-1,TRBV12-3/TRBV12-4
CASRENSGGTDTQYF,TGTGCCAGCAGGGAGAATAGCGGAGGCACAGATACGCAGTATTTT,NA,15,NA,TRBJ2-3,TRBV6-2/TRBV6-3
CASREVLGTEAFF,TGTGCCAGCAGAGAAGTCCTCGGCACTGAAGCTTTCTTT,NA,13,NA,TRBJ1-1,TRBV27
CASRLAGAGGYTF,TGTGCCAGCAGACTCGCAGGGGCAGGCGGCTACACCTTC,NA,13,few,TRBJ1-2,TRBV6-5
CASSYSRTQPQHF,TGTGCCAGCAGTTACTCGAGAACTCAGCCCCAGCATTTT,NA,13,many,TRBJ1-5,TRBV6-5
CASSHLLSSYEQFF,TGTGCCAGCAGCCACTTGCTAAGCTCCTACGAGCAGTTCTTC,NA,14,NA,TRBJ2-1,TRBV3-1
CASSQDWGHYNEQFF,TGCGCCAGCAGCCAAGATTGGGGGCATTACAATGAGCAGTTCTTC,NA,15,NA,TRBJ2-1,TRBV4-3
CASASIGTGFYEQYF,TGTGCCAGCGCCAGCATAGGGACAGGGTTTTACGAGCAGTACTTC,TRBD1,15,few,TRBJ2-7,TRBV6-5
CASSQDHRDSLGYTF,TGCGCCAGCAGCCAAGACCACCGGGACAGTCTTGGCTACACCTTC,TRBD1,15,NA,TRBJ1-2,TRBV4-3
CASSLARSGTSGSYEQYF,TGTGCCAGCAGCTTGGCGAGATCCGGGACTAGCGGTTCCTACGAGCAGTACTTC,TRBD2,18,NA,TRBJ2-7,TRBV7-8
CASTPGPSGDTQYF,TGTGCCAGCACCCCGGGTCCTAGCGGTGATACGCAGTATTTT,TRBD2,14,NA,TRBJ2-3,TRBV7-9
CASSQNGGRVRTDTQYF,TGCGCCAGCAGCCAAAACGGGGGCAGGGTTAGGACAGATACGCAGTATTTT,NA,17,few,TRBJ2-3,TRBV4-1
CASSQVFASTAKNIQYF,TGTGCCAGCAGCCAAGTATTCGCGTCTACCGCCAAAAACATTCAGTACTTC,NA,17,NA,TRBJ2-4,TRBV4-2
CASSLSGQEKLFF,TGTGCCAGCAGCCTCAGCGGGCAGGAAAAACTGTTTTTT,NA,13,NA,TRBJ1-4,TRBV13